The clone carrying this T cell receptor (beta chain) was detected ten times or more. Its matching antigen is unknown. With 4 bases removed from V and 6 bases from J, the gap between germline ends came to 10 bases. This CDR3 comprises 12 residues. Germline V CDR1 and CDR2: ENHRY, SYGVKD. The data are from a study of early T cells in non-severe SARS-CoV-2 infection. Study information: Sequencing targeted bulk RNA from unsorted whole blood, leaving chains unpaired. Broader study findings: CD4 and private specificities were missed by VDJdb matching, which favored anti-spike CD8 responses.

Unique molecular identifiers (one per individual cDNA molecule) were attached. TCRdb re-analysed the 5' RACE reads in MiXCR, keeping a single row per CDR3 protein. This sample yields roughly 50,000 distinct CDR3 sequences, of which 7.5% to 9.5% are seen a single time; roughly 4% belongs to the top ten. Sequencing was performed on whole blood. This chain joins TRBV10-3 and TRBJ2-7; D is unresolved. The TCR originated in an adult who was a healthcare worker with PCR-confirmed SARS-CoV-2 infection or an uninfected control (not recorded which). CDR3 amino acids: CAISVTGGEQYF. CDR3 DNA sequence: TGTGCCATCAGTGTGACGGGCGGCGAGCAGTACTTC.